This T cell receptor beta chain emerged from a study of blood T cell repertoires in COVID-19. Study summary: The United States, Italy and Spain supplied acute and convalescent COVID-19 samples. Nucleic acid was either cDNA or gDNA, and it came from T cells, B-cell-depleted T cells, or PBMCs.

This clone was counted a single time. Trimming at V came to 3 bases and at J to 5 bases, leaving 5 bases not matched to a gene. The CDR3 runs to 14 residues. The germline gives CDR1 KGHDR, CDR2 SFDVKD. Per the original methods: Amplification with reference gene primers provided the estimates of nucleated cell counts. TCRdb keeps only in-frame clones here, not all; method: immunoSEQ multiplex PCR. The DNA gave D and trimming, while V, J and clone size come from that table. The table lists around 80,000 clones, over 65% of them singletons. The source of this sequence is a man over 45 with active or convalescent COVID-19. Material for sequencing was peripheral blood. The genes are TRBV24-1 and TRBJ1-2; 7 bases map to TRBD1. The CDR3 sequence is CATSDRTGLYGYTF. The CDR3 DNA is TGTGCCACCAGTGATCGGACAGGCCTTTATGGCTACACCTTC.